This TCR beta chain was recorded in a study of T cell repertoires in cytomegalovirus infection. About the study: Selected CMV epitopes included recently identified HLA-C-restricted ones as well as well-studied HLA-B-restricted ones. Public TCR beta signatures were indicative of both CMV infection and a matching HLA type.

This clonotype has only a few counts. Its antigen remains unidentified. CDR3 length: 15 amino acids. In germline, CDR1 is SEHNR, CDR2 FQNEAQ (reference sequence). Trimming took off 4 bases at V and 0 bases at J, with 13 bases between the two ends. From the reads, TCRdb called clonotypes with MiXCR, one entry per CDR3 protein. The sample has a few hundred thousand distinct CDR3 sequences, around two fifths seen once. Broader study findings: The response measured ex vivo was dominated by TCR beta clonotypes (HLA-C-restricted and CMV-specific).

The sequence was collected from a human donor in good health (CMV status not recorded). Some clones in this sample may be carry-over from other donors' samples. The gene calls are TRBV7-9 and TRBJ2-7; a weak D match, TRBD2 (6 bases). This specimen was cultured PBMCs, taken from culture after CMV antigen stimulation. The DNA of the CDR3 is TGTGCCAGCAGCTCCCCCCGGGGGAGCTCCTACGAGCAGTACTTC. Encoded protein: CASSSPRGSSYEQYF.